This TCR beta chain appears in the sequencing data of a study of T cells in Graves' hyperthyroidism and ophthalmopathy. TCR beta CDR3 regions were amplified from RNA transcripts. The TCR CDR3 first-round RT-PCR relied on the HTBI primer set. TCRdb processed the multiplex PCR reads anew with MiXCR; each CDR3 protein has one entry. The repertoire holds about 480,000 distinct CDR3 sequences, with 13% to 15% as singletons. This clonotype has a count of ten or more. Stable disease denoted Graves' hyperthyroidism without ophthalmopathy progression within 18 months. The authors took PBMCs from 10 ml fresh peripheral blood. The sequencing input was blood. The receptor was derived from a young woman with Graves' hyperthyroidism.

The CDR3 DNA reads as TGTGCCAGCAGCTTAGATCCCCCAGTGGGGTCGGAGACCCAGTACTTC. Residues: CASSLDPPVGSETQYF. The chain carries TRBV11-2 and TRBJ2-5; no reliable D call. Germline V CDR1 and CDR2: SGHAT, FQNNGV. The CDR3 sequence is 16 residues long. Trimming pared 0 bases from V and 5 bases from J, leaving 16 bases between.